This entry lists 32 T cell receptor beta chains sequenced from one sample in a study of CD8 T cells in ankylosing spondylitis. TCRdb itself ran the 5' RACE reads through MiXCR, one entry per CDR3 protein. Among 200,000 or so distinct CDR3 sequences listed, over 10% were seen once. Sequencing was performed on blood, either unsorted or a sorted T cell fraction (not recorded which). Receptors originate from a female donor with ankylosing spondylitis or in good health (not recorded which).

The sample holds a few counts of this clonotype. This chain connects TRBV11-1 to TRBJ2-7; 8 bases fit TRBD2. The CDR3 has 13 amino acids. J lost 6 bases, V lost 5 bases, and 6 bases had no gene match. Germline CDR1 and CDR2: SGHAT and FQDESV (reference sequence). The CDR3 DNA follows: TGTGCCAGCAGCGCCGATACTAGCGGCGAGCAGTACTTC. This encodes CASSADTSGEQYF.

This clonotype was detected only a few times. The CDR3 DNA reads TGTGCCAGCTCACCAATTACTGAAGCTTTCTTT. It codes for CASSPITEAFF. The chain combines TRBV18 with TRBJ1-1; D is unresolved. CDR1 is KGHSH, CDR2 LQKENI, per germline. V was shortened by 2 bases and J by 5 bases, with 3 bases between the two germline ends. The CDR3 extends over 11 amino acids.

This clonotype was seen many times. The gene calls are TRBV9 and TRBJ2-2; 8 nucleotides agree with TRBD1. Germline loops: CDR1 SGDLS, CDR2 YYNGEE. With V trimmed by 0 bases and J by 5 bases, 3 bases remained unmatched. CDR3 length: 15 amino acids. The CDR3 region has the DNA TGTGCCAGCAGCGTAGACAGGGGGAGTACCGGGGAGCTGTTTTTT. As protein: CASSVDRGSTGELFF.

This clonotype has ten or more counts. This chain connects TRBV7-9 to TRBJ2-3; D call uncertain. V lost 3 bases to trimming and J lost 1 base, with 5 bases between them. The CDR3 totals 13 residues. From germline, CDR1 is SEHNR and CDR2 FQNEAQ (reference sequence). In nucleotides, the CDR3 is TGTGCCAGCAGCTTTCGGGGCACAGATACGCAGTATTTT. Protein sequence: CASSFRGTDTQYF.

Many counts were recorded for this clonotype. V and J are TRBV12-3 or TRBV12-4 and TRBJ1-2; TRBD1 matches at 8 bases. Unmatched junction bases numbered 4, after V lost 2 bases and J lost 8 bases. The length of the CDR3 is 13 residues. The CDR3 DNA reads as TGTGCCAGCAGTTTAAACAGGGGGAACGGCTACACCTTC. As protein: CASSLNRGNGYTF.

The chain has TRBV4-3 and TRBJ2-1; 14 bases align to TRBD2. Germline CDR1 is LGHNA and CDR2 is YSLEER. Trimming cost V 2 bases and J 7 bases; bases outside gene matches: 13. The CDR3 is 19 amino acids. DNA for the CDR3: TGCGCCAGCAGCCAACGGACGTTTCCCGGGACTAGCGGGAGAAATGAGCAGTTCTTC. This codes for CASSQRTFPGTSGRNEQFF.

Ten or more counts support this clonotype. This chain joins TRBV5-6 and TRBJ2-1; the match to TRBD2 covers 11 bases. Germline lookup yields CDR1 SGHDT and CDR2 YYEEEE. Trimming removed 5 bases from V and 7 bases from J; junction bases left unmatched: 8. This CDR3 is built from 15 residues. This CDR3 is CASRIAGGPRNEQFF. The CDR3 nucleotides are TGTGCCAGCAGGATAGCGGGAGGGCCAAGGAATGAGCAGTTCTTC.

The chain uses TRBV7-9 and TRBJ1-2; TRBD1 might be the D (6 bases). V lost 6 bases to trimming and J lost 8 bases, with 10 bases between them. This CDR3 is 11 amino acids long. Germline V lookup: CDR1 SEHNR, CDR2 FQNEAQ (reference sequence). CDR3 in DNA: TGTGCCAGCAGGTCCAGGGGAGGCTACACCTTC. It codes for CASRSRGGYTF.

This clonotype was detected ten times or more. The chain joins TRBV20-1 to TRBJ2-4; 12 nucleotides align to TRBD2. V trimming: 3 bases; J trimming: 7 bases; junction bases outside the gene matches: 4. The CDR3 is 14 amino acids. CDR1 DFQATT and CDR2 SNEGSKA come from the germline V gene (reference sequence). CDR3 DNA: TGCAGTGCTAGCCCTAGCGGGAGGGCCAACATTCAGTACTTC. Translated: CSASPSGRANIQYF.

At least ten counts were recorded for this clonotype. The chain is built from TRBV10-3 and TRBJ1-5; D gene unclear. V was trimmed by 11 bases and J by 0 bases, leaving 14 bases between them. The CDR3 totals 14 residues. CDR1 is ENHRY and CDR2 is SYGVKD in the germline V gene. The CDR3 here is CASTHGNSNQPQHF. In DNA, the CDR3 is TGTGCCTCTACCCACGGCAATAGCAATCAGCCCCAGCATTTT.

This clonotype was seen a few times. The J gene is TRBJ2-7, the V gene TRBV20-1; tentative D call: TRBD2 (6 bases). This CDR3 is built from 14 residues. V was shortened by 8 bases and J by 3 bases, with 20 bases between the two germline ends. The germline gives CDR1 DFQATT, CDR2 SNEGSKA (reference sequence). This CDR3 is CSSGGGTPIYEQYF. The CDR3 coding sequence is TGCAGTTCGGGTGGCGGGACCCCGATCTACGAGCAGTACTTC.

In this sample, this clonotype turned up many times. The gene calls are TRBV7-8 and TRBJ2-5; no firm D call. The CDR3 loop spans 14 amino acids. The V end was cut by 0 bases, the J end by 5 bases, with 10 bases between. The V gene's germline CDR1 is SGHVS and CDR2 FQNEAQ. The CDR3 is CASSLALATETQYF. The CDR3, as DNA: TGTGCCAGCAGCTTAGCATTAGCCACGGAGACCCAGTACTTC.

The CDR3, as DNA: TGTGCCAGCAGCCCCAAGATTAATTCACCCCTCCACTTT. Amino acid sequence: CASSPKINSPLHF. V and J are TRBV11-2 and TRBJ1-6, with D hard to call. This CDR3 spans 13 amino acids. V shed 5 bases and J shed 6 bases, with 8 bases lying between them. CDR1 is SGHAT, CDR2 FQNNGV, per germline.

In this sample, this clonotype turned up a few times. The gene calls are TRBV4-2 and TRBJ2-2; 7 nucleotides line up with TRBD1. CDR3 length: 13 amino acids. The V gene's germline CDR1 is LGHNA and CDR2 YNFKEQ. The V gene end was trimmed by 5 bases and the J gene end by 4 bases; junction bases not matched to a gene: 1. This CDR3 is CASSWDSTGELFF. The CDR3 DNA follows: TGTGCCAGCAGCTGGGACAGCACCGGGGAGCTGTTTTTT.

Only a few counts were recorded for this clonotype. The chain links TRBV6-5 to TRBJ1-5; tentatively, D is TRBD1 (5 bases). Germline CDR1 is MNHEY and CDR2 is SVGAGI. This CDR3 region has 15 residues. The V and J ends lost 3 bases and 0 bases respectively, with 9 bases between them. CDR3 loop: CASSYDSYSNQPQHF. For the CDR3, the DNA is TGTGCCAGCAGTTATGACAGCTATAGCAATCAGCCCCAGCATTTT.

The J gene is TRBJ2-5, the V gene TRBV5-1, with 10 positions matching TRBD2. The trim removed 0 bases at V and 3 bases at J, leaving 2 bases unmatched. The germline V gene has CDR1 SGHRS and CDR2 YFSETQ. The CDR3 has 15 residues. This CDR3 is CASSLGTSGKETQYF. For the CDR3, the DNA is TGCGCCAGCAGCTTGGGGACTAGCGGAAAAGAGACCCAGTACTTC.

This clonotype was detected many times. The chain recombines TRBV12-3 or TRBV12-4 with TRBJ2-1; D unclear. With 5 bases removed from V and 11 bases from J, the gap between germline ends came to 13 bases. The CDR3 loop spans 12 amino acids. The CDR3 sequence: CASSGRVGQQFF. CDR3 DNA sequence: TGTGCCAGCAGTGGAAGGGTCGGGCAGCAGTTCTTC.

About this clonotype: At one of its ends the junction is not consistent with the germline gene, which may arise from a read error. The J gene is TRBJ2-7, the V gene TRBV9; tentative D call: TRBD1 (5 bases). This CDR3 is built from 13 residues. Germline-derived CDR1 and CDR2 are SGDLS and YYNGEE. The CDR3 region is CASSDKGFAERYF. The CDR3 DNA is TGTGCCAGCAGCGATAAGGGGTTCGCCGAGCGGTACTTC.

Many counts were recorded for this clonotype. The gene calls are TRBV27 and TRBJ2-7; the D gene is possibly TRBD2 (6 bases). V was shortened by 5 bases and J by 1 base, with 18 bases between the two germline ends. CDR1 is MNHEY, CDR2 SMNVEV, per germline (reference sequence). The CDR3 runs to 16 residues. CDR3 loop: CASSLQTRIGSYEQYF. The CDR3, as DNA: TGTGCCAGCAGTCTACAGACTAGAATCGGTTCCTACGAGCAGTACTTC.

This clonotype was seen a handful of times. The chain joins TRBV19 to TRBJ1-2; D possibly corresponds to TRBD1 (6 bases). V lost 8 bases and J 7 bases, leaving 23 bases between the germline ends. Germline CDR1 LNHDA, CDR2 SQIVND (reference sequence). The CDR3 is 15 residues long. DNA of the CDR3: TGTGCCAGTCACACCTCCGGGACAATTTTTTTTGGCTACACCTTC. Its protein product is CASHTSGTIFFGYTF.

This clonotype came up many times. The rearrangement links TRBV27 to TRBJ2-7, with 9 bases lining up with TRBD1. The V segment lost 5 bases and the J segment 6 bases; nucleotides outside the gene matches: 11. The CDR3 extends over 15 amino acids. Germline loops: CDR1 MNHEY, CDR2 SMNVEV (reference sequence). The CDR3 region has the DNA TGTGCCAGCAGTCAAACCGGGACAGGGTTCATCGAGCAGTACTTC. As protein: CASSQTGTGFIEQYF.

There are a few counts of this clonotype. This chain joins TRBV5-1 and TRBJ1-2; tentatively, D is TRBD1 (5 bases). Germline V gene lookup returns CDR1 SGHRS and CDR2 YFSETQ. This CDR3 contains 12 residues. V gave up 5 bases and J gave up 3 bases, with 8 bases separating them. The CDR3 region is CASREQDYGYTF. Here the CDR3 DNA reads TGCGCCAGCAGAGAACAGGACTATGGCTACACCTTC. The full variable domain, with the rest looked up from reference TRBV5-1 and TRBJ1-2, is KAGVTQTPRYLIKTRGQQVTLSCSPISGHRSVSWYQQTPGQGLQFLFEYFSETQRNKGNFPGRFSGRQFSNSRSEMNVSTLELGDSALYLCASREQDYGYTFGSGTRLTVV.

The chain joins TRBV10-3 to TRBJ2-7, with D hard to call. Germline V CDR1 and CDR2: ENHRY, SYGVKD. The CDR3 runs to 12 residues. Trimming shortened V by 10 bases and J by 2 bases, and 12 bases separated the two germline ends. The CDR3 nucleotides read TGTGCCACCATGGCTGTAACCTACGAGCAGTACTTC. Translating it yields CATMAVTYEQYF.

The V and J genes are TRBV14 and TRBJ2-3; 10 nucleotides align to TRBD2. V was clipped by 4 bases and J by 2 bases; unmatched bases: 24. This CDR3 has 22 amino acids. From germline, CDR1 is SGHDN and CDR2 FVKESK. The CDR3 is CASSLRRGRLAGARGNTDTQYF. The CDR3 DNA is TGTGCCAGCAGCCTAAGGAGGGGTCGGCTAGCGGGAGCTCGGGGAAACACAGATACGCAGTATTTT.

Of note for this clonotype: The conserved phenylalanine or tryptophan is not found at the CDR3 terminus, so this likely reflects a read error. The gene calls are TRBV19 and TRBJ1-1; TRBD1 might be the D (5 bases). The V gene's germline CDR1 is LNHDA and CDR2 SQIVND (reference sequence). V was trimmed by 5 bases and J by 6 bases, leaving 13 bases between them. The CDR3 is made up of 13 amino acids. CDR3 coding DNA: TGTGCCAGTAGTGCGTGGGGCCGTTCTGAAGCTTTCCTT. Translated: CASSAWGRSEAFL.

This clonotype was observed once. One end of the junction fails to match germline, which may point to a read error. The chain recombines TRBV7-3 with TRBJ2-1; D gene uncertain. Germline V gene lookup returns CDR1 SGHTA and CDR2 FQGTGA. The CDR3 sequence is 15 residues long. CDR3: CVSSLNEASYNEQFF. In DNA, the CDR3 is TGTGTCAGCAGCTTAAACGAGGCCTCCTACAATGAGCAGTTCTTC.

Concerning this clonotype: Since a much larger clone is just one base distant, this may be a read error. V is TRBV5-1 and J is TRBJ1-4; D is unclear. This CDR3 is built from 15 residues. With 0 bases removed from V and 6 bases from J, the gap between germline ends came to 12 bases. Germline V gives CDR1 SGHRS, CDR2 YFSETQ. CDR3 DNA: TGCGCCAGCAGCTTGGTAAGCGGATCGGATGAAAAACTGTTTTTT. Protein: CASSLVSGSDEKLFF.

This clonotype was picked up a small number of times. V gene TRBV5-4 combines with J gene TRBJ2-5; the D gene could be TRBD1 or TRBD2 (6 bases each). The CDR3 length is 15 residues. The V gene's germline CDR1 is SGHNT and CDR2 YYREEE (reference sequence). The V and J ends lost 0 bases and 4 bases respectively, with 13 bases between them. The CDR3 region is CASSLESGGGETQYF. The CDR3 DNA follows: TGTGCCAGCAGCTTGGAAAGCGGAGGGGGAGAGACCCAGTACTTC.

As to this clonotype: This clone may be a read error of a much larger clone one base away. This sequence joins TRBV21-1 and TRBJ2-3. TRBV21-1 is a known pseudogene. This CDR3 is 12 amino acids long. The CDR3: CAGSTSTDTQYF. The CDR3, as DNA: TGTGCCGGCAGCACCTCCACAGATACGCAGTATTTT.

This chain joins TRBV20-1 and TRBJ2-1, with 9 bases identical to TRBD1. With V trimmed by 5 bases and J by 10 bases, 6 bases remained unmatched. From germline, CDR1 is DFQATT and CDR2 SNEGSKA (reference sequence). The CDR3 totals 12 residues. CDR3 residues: CSAGKTGGEQFF. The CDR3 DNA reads TGCAGTGCTGGCAAGACAGGGGGGGAGCAGTTCTTC.

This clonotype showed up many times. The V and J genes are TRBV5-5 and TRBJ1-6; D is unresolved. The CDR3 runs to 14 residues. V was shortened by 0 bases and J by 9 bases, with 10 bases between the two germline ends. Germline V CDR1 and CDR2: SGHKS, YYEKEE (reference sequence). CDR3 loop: CASSLEGAVSPLHF. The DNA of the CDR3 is TGTGCCAGCAGCTTGGAAGGAGCGGTTTCACCCCTCCACTTT.

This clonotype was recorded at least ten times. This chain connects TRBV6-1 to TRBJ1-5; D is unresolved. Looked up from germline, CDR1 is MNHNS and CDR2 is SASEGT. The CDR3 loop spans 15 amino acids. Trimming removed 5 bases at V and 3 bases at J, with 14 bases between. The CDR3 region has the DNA TGTGCCAGCAGTAATGGACTTCCAAACAATCAGCCCCAGCATTTT. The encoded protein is CASSNGLPNNQPQHF.